The 23 T cell receptor beta chains below come from one sample, sequenced in a study of blood T cell repertoires in COVID-19 (dated by TCRdb to between 2020 and 2021). To prepare the library, the immunoSEQ multiplex PCR assay was applied. Here the immuneACCESS table is served through TCRdb, limited to in-frame sequences with V and J called. Missing clones are a known gap in these copies; in checked studies unresolved V genes cover under half, and the rest lacks a known reason. The sample table shows 50,000 to 80,000 clones, and about three quarters are seen once. 4% to 5.5% of the sample rests with the top ten. Material: peripheral blood. Receptor source: a human donor in a cohort sampled during active COVID-19.

This chain uses TRBV20-1 with TRBJ2-5, with 9 bases fitting TRBD2. The germline V gene has CDR1 DFQATT and CDR2 SNEGSKA (reference sequence). Germline trimming cut 3 bases from V and 5 bases from J; bases unmatched to any gene: 13. This CDR3 has 16 amino acids. CDR3 protein: CSASDVGGGAPETQYF. CDR3 coding DNA: TGCAGTGCTAGTGACGTGGGCGGGGGGGCCCCGGAGACCCAGTACTTC.

The chain uses TRBV28 and TRBJ2-7; D gene ambiguous. This CDR3 has 12 residues. The V end was cut by 5 bases, the J end by 7 bases, with 12 bases between. Germline V gene lookup returns CDR1 MDHEN and CDR2 SYDVKM. The CDR3 here is CASSPPAKEQYF. The CDR3 nucleotides are TGTGCCAGCAGTCCCCCCGCTAAGGAGCAGTACTTC. The whole variable domain, remainder taken from reference TRBV28 and TRBJ2-7, is DVKVTQSSRYLVKRTGEKVFLECVQDMDHENMFWYRQDPGLGLRLIYFSYDVKMKEKGDIPEGYSVSREKKERFSLILESASTNQTSMYLCASSPPAKEQYFGPGTRLTVT.

This clone came up once. V usage is TRBV3-1 (or the pseudogene TRBV3-2) and J usage is TRBJ1-4, with unresolved D. CDR1 LGHDT and CDR2 YNNKEL come from the germline V gene (reference sequence). This CDR3 is built from 15 residues. V was trimmed by 6 bases and J by 8 bases, leaving 19 bases between them. This chain's CDR3 is CASSTRTIRREKLFF. CDR3 DNA: TGTGCCAGCAGTACTCGGACTATACGGAGAGAAAAACTGTTTTTT.

This clone occurred once. This chain uses TRBV10-3 with TRBJ2-5, with D tentatively TRBD2 (5 bases). The germline V gene encodes CDR1 ENHRY and CDR2 SYGVKD. CDR3 length: 16 residues. V was pared by 0 bases and J by 2 bases, with 13 bases between. Written as DNA, the CDR3 is TGTGCCATCAGTGAGTCGGTTCGGGGAATTCAAGAGACCCAGTACTTC. The encoded protein is CAISESVRGIQETQYF.

This clone has only a few counts. This chain joins TRBV3-1 (or the pseudogene TRBV3-2) and TRBJ1-6; TRBD1 matches at 8 bases. This CDR3 region has 14 residues. Per the germline V gene, CDR1 is LGHDT and CDR2 is YNNKEL (reference sequence). The V and J ends lost 8 bases and 8 bases, in that order; junction bases with no gene match: 8. CDR3 in DNA: TGTGCCAGCGTAGGGGCAGGGGGCCATTCACCCCTCCACTTT. Protein sequence: CASVGAGGHSPLHF.

Worth noting for this clone: Mismatch with germline at one junction end may stem from a read error. V usage is TRBV12-3 or TRBV12-4 and J usage is TRBJ1-2; D is possibly TRBD1 (5 bases). The CDR3 sequence is 13 residues long. The CDR3: CASSLAGDYDYTF. CDR3 sequence (DNA): TGTGCCAGCAGTTTAGCAGGGGACTATGACTACACCTTC.

This rearrangement joins TRBV30 to TRBJ2-2; no firm D call. CDR1 and CDR2 from the germline V gene are GTSNPN and SVGIG (reference sequence). The CDR3 runs to 16 residues. V was trimmed by 3 bases and J by 0 bases, leaving 14 bases between them. CDR3: CAWRPLRSSNTGELFF. CDR3 nucleotide sequence: TGTGCCTGGAGGCCCCTAAGAAGTTCGAACACCGGGGAGCTGTTTTTT. The entire variable domain, with the rest obtained from reference TRBV30 and TRBJ2-2, is as follows: SQTIHQWPATLVQPVGSPLSLECTVEGTSNPNLYWYRQAAGRGLQLLFYSVGIGQISSEVPQNLSASRPQDRQFILSSKKLLLSDSGFYLCAWRPLRSSNTGELFFGEGSRLTVL.

This sequence joins TRBV27 and TRBJ2-7, with TRBD2 matching over 8 bases. The CDR3 is 14 amino acids. Germline CDR1 and CDR2: MNHEY and SMNVEV (reference sequence). V shed 5 bases and J 2 bases; nucleotides not matched to a gene: 5. The DNA of the CDR3 is TGTGCCAGCAGTCCGGGGGGGGGCCCCTACGAGCAGTACTTC. It yields the protein CASSPGGGPYEQYF.

The genes are TRBV6-4 and TRBJ2-3; the match to TRBD1 covers 10 bases. Germline-derived CDR1 and CDR2 are MRHNA and SNTAGT. CDR3 size: 17 residues. With V trimmed by 2 bases and J by 4 bases, 9 bases remained unmatched. CDR3 loop: CASSDRGQGLGADTQYF. The DNA for the CDR3 is TGTGCCAGCAGTGACCGGGGACAGGGGCTTGGGGCAGATACGCAGTATTTT.

The chain has TRBV5-1 and TRBJ2-1; 7 bases map to TRBD1. V lost 4 bases to trimming and J lost 0 bases; unmatched junction nucleotides: 4. CDR3 length: 15 amino acids. Germline assignment: CDR1 SGHRS and CDR2 YFSETQ. CDR3 in amino acids: CASSPQGSSYNEQFF. The DNA of the CDR3 is TGCGCCAGCAGCCCACAGGGGTCCTCCTACAATGAGCAGTTCTTC. Full variable domain (rest looked up from reference TRBV5-1 and TRBJ2-1): KAGVTQTPRYLIKTRGQQVTLSCSPISGHRSVSWYQQTPGQGLQFLFEYFSETQRNKGNFPGRFSGRQFSNSRSEMNVSTLELGDSALYLCASSPQGSSYNEQFFGPGTRLTVL.

This clone has only one observation. This chain uses TRBV18 with TRBJ1-5, with TRBD1 identical over 7 bases. CDR1 is KGHSH and CDR2 is LQKENI in the germline V gene. The CDR3 extends over 17 amino acids. Trimming at V came to 6 bases and at J to 0 bases, leaving 11 bases not matched to a gene. The CDR3 region has the DNA TGTGCCAGCTCGACCGATAGGACAGGATATAGCAATCAGCCCCAGCATTTT. It specifies CASSTDRTGYSNQPQHF.

This clone was counted between two and nine times. The chain couples TRBV10-3 to TRBJ1-5, with TRBD1 matching 9 bases. The V segment lost 4 bases and the J segment 5 bases; nucleotides outside the gene matches: 0. CDR1 is ENHRY, CDR2 SYGVKD, per germline. The CDR3 runs to 13 residues. CDR3 DNA sequence: TGTGCCATCAGTGGACAGGGGGATCAGCCCCAGCATTTT. This translates into CAISGQGDQPQHF.

V and J are TRBV5-1 and TRBJ1-1, with 8 bases lining up with TRBD1. After removal of 2 bases from V and 2 bases from J, the junction contained 5 bases not matched to a gene. CDR3 size: 15 residues. Germline assignment: CDR1 SGHRS and CDR2 YFSETQ. The CDR3 loop is CASSLTGTGNTEAFF. CDR3 DNA sequence: TGCGCCAGCAGCTTAACCGGGACAGGCAACACTGAAGCTTTCTTT.

The chain combines TRBV5-1 with TRBJ2-1; TRBD1 matches at 8 bases. The CDR3 has 14 residues. V lost 1 base, J lost 6 bases, and 3 bases stayed unmatched. Germline V CDR1 and CDR2: SGHRS, YFSETQ. The CDR3 protein is CASSLLTGGNEQFF. The CDR3 DNA follows: TGCGCCAGCAGCTTGTTAACAGGGGGCAATGAGCAGTTCTTC.

V gene TRBV7-2 combines with J gene TRBJ2-2, with 12 bases that match TRBD2. With V trimmed by 2 bases and J by 2 bases, 3 bases remained unmatched. The CDR3 totals 17 residues. Germline V gene lookup returns CDR1 SGHTA and CDR2 FQGNSA. The CDR3 coding sequence is TGTGCCAGCAGCTTAACTAGCGGGGGGCCAAACACCGGGGAGCTGTTTTTT. Its protein product is CASSLTSGGPNTGELFF. Looking up the rest from reference TRBV7-2 and TRBJ2-2 gives the full variable domain: GAGVSQSPSNKVTEKGKDVELRCDPISGHTALYWYRQSLGQGLEFLIYFQGNSAPDKSGLPSDRFSAERTGGSVSTLTIQRTQQEDSAVYLCASSLTSGGPNTGELFFGEGSRLTVL.

This clone came up a few times. The chain uses TRBV4-2 and TRBJ2-7; 10 nucleotides match TRBD1. CDR3 size: 14 residues. The germline V gene encodes CDR1 LGHNA and CDR2 YNFKEQ. V lost 5 bases and J lost 4; bases outside the gene matches: 5. The CDR3 DNA follows: TGTGCCAGCAGCTCCGGACAGGGGGATTACGAGCAGTACTTC. This translates into CASSSGQGDYEQYF.

The genes are TRBV5-1 and TRBJ2-1, with TRBD2 matching over 16 bases. The length of the CDR3 is 17 residues. The trim removed 4 bases at V and 2 bases at J, leaving 3 bases unmatched. The V gene's germline CDR1 is SGHRS and CDR2 YFSETQ. CDR3 sequence reads: CASSGGTSGGAYNEQFF. DNA for the CDR3: TGCGCCAGCAGCGGCGGGACTAGCGGGGGGGCCTACAATGAGCAGTTCTTC.

The V gene is TRBV12-3 or TRBV12-4, the J gene TRBJ2-1; D is unclear. The CDR3 has 13 amino acids. V was shortened by 4 bases and J by 4 bases, with 8 bases between the two germline ends. The CDR3 protein is CASSSLGYNEQFF. The CDR3 region has the DNA TGTGCCAGCAGTTCTCTCGGGTACAATGAGCAGTTCTTC.

This chain uses TRBV29-1 with TRBJ1-1; tentative D call: TRBD1 (6 bases). The germline V and J ends were trimmed by 6 bases and 6 bases, with 17 bases remaining between them. Germline V lookup: CDR1 SQVTM, CDR2 ANQGSEA. The CDR3 spans 13 residues. In DNA, the CDR3 is TGCAGCGTAGGACAGCATATTGTCGCTGAAGCTTTCTTT. As protein: CSVGQHIVAEAFF.

This clone was counted a few times. The chain uses TRBV30 and TRBJ1-1, with D maybe TRBD1 (5 bases). The CDR3 spans 13 residues. Deletions cut 0 bases from V and 7 bases from J, with 12 bases between. The germline CDR1 and CDR2 sequences are GTSNPN and SVGIG (reference sequence). The CDR3 loop is CAWSVRGGNEAFF. CDR3 sequence (DNA): TGTGCCTGGAGTGTAAGGGGTGGGAATGAAGCTTTCTTT.

V is TRBV2 and J is TRBJ1-3; D is possibly TRBD1 (5 bases). Germline CDR1 reads SNHLY; CDR2 reads FYNNEI. The CDR3 sequence is 13 residues long. V lost 4 bases and J 7 bases, leaving 11 bases between the germline ends. In nucleotides, the CDR3 is TGTGCCAGCAGTGGGGACTGGGTGAACACCATATATTTT. Protein product: CASSGDWVNTIYF.

The chain is built from TRBV3-1 (or the pseudogene TRBV3-2) and TRBJ2-2; D unresolved. The CDR3 is 13 residues long. V dropped 4 bases and J dropped 5 bases, with 8 bases sitting between them. Germline loops: CDR1 LGHDT, CDR2 YNNKEL (reference sequence). The CDR3 DNA sequence: TGTGCCAGCAGCCTTACCGGGACCGGGGAGCTGTTTTTT. Translated, it gives CASSLTGTGELFF.

The V call is TRBV29-1, the J call TRBJ1-1, with 11 positions matching TRBD1. Germline lookup yields CDR1 SQVTM and CDR2 ANQGSEA. Trimming took 5 bases from V and 4 from J; bases not matched to a gene: 6. The CDR3 extends over 14 amino acids. CDR3 sequence reads: CSVRRTGGITEAFF. CDR3 DNA sequence: TGCAGCGTTCGCCGGACAGGGGGCATCACTGAAGCTTTCTTT.